This T cell receptor beta chain was sequenced in a study of T cell responses to AZD1222 COVID-19 vaccine. Study overall: Second doses at about 4 or about 12 weeks were pooled.

Study-level results: Donors skewed white British and female; clonal diversity was possibly underestimated. CD4 TCRs associated with vaccination spanned spike, dominating at 160-218 and 743-854. Close to half of all spike-specific TCRs reportedly target regions of the variants that are unmutated.

Of note for this clone: Its target is unknown.

Germline assignment: CDR1 SGHVS and CDR2 FQNEAQ. CDR3 size: 16 residues. V dropped 1 base and J dropped 4 bases, with 14 bases sitting between them. Measured with immunoSEQ multiplex PCR; TCRdb has only the in-frame clones, and not every one. The table has around 100,000 clones, 88% seen once. The genes are TRBV7-8 and TRBJ2-1; perhaps TRBD2 as D (5 bases). The sequenced sample was peripheral blood, obtained on day 0 of AZD1222 vaccination. The origin of this receptor is an adult in good health. CDR3 protein: CASSLDPAGSYNEQFF. The CDR3 nucleotides are TGTGCCAGCAGCTTAGATCCGGCGGGCTCGTACAATGAGCAGTTCTTC.